Below are 23 T cell receptor beta chains sequenced from a single sample in a study of T-cell memory formation after mild COVID-19. TCRdb processed the 5' RACE reads anew with MiXCR; each CDR3 protein has one entry. Counted here are more than 250,000 distinct CDR3 sequences, 15% to 20% occurring once; the ten biggest clones make up more than 20%. Sequenced sample: PBMCs or a T cell subset sorted from them (not recorded which). These TCRs come from a man aged 18 to 30 who had mild COVID-19 (a few samples of this study predate the infection). Cell type and time point are not known.

This clonotype occurred a few times. J is TRBJ2-5 and V is TRBV28; D perhaps matches TRBD1 (6 bases). Germline V CDR1 and CDR2: MDHEN, SYDVKM. V lost 6 bases and J lost 3, with 11 bases in between. The CDR3 extends over 13 amino acids. CDR3 DNA: TGTGCCAGCAGCCTCGGACAGAAAGAGACCCAGTACTTC. Protein sequence: CASSLGQKETQYF.

This clonotype was found many times. The rearrangement links TRBV6-5 to TRBJ1-1; no firm D call. The CDR3 consists of 15 residues. The ends were cut back, 0 bases at V and 1 base at J, with 9 bases in the middle. The germline gives CDR1 MNHEY, CDR2 SVGAGI. The CDR3 spells CASSYSWERNTEAFF. CDR3 coding DNA: TGTGCCAGCAGTTACTCGTGGGAAAGGAACACTGAAGCTTTCTTT.

This sequence joins TRBV11-2 and TRBJ2-5, with D unresolved. The V end was cut by 4 bases, the J end by 9 bases, with 18 bases between. This CDR3 has 14 residues. Germline V gene sequence: CDR1 SGHAT, CDR2 FQNNGV. The CDR3, as DNA: TGTGCCAGCAGCTCCTCCTTCGGCGGCCGGGCCCAGTACTTC. As protein: CASSSSFGGRAQYF.

This clonotype was detected only a few times. The chain combines TRBV4-1 with TRBJ2-3; TRBD1 aligns across 7 bases. The CDR3 consists of 15 residues. Germline CDR1 and CDR2: MGHRA and YSYEKL. The V gene end was trimmed by 0 bases and the J gene end by 6 bases; junction bases not matched to a gene: 6. CDR3 loop: CASSQDNRGWDTQYF. In nucleotides, the CDR3 is TGCGCCAGCAGCCAAGATAACAGGGGCTGGGATACGCAGTATTTT.

This clonotype came up many times. The rearrangement links TRBV4-3 to TRBJ2-3; D perhaps matches TRBD2 (5 bases). The CDR3 has 17 amino acids. CDR1 is LGHNA and CDR2 is YSLEER in the germline V gene. Deletions cut 1 base from V and 0 bases from J, with 14 bases between. The CDR3 spells CASSQVGGFASTDTQYF. CDR3 bases: TGCGCCAGCAGCCAAGTCGGCGGGTTCGCTAGCACAGATACGCAGTATTTT.

The chain carries TRBV29-1 and TRBJ2-6; either TRBD1 or TRBD2 may fit D (5 bases each). The V end was cut by 6 bases, the J end by 0 bases, with 9 bases between. This CDR3 spans 14 amino acids. Per the germline V gene, CDR1 is SQVTM and CDR2 is ANQGSEA. CDR3: CSVSRGSGANVLTF. The CDR3 DNA follows: TGCAGCGTATCGAGGGGCTCTGGGGCCAACGTCCTGACTTTC.

The CDR3 loop is CASRDTLGNTQYF. The CDR3 DNA reads as TGTGCCAGCAGGGACACCTTGGGAAATACGCAGTATTTT. This chain links TRBV6-1 with TRBJ2-3; possibly TRBD1 for D (5 bases). V dropped 6 bases and J dropped 7 bases, with 14 bases sitting between them. Germline V lookup: CDR1 MNHNS, CDR2 SASEGT. The CDR3 extends over 13 amino acids.

This clonotype was counted between two and nine times. A junction end diverges from the germline sequence, so it may reflect a read error. The chain carries TRBV6-5 and TRBJ2-2; possibly TRBD1 for D (5 bases). The CDR3 has 16 residues. The V gene's germline CDR1 is MNHEY and CDR2 SVGAGI. In nucleotides, the CDR3 is TGTGCCAGCAGATACTCCTCGGACACTTACACCGGGGAGCTGTTTTTT. As protein: CASRYSSDTYTGELFF.

The V gene is TRBV7-9, the J gene TRBJ2-5, with D unclear. Germline CDR1 reads SEHNR; CDR2 reads FQNEAQ (reference sequence). CDR3 length equals 13 residues. The V gene lost 4 bases and the J gene lost 4 bases, with 10 bases spanning the gap. CDR3 coding DNA: TGTGCCAGCAGCTCCCCCCCACTAGAGACCCAGTACTTC. Amino acids: CASSSPPLETQYF.

The V gene is TRBV7-6, the J gene TRBJ1-2; 10 nucleotides align to TRBD1. The germline gives CDR1 SGHVS, CDR2 FNYEAQ. The CDR3 contains 14 residues. V was clipped by 5 bases and J by 6 bases; unmatched bases: 6. The DNA for the CDR3 is TGTGCCAGCAGCCCCGGGACAGGGGCTCATGGCTACACCTTC. Translating gives CASSPGTGAHGYTF.

In this sample, this clonotype turned up many times. Here the CDR3 DNA reads TGTGCCAGCAGCCGAACTCGGGGAGGGGGCGGAGTTGGCTACACCTTC. The encoded protein is CASSRTRGGGGVGYTF. The rearrangement uses TRBV7-9 and TRBJ1-2; 7 bases are a match to TRBD1. Germline V gene lookup returns CDR1 SEHNR and CDR2 FQNEAQ (reference sequence). The CDR3 has 16 amino acids. V was pared by 5 bases and J by 7 bases, with 16 bases of the junction left unmatched.

This rearrangement joins TRBV7-9 to TRBJ1-6; D gene ambiguous. Trimming pared 5 bases from V and 5 bases from J, leaving 10 bases between. Germline V gene data show CDR1 as SEHNR and CDR2 as FQNEAQ (reference sequence). The CDR3 length is 14 residues. The CDR3 coding sequence is TGTGCCAGCAGCCAGATGGCAGATAATTCACCCCTCCACTTT. It is translated as CASSQMADNSPLHF.

This chain uses TRBV4-2 with TRBJ2-7; D gene ambiguous. Trimming took off 0 bases at V and 2 bases at J, with 11 bases between the two ends. CDR1 is LGHNA, CDR2 YNFKEQ, per germline. This CDR3 contains 15 residues. The CDR3 DNA reads TGTGCCAGCAGCCAAGAGCCCTCTGGGCCCTACGAGCAGTACTTC. Translated, it gives CASSQEPSGPYEQYF.

The gene calls are TRBV29-1 and TRBJ2-3; the D is unclear. Per the germline V gene, CDR1 is SQVTM and CDR2 is ANQGSEA. CDR3 size: 12 residues. Trimming left V 1 base short and J 6 bases short, with 8 bases between. This chain's CDR3 is CSVEAASDTQYF. As DNA, the CDR3 is TGCAGCGTTGAAGCGGCGAGTGATACGCAGTATTTT.

CDR3 protein: CASSPRGQGYNEQFF. CDR3 nucleotide sequence: TGTGCCAGCTCACCACGCGGACAGGGGTACAATGAGCAGTTCTTC. V is TRBV18 and J is TRBJ2-1; TRBD1 matches at 9 bases. Germline V gene data show CDR1 as KGHSH and CDR2 as LQKENI. J was trimmed by 4 bases and V by 1 base; bases with no gene match: 2. The CDR3 extends over 15 amino acids. The full variable domain, its missing parts supplied by reference TRBV18 and TRBJ2-1, is NAGVMQNPRHLVRRRGQEARLRCSPMKGHSHVYWYRQLPEEGLKFMVYLQKENIIDESGMPKERFSAEFPKEGPSILRIQQVVRGDSAAYFCASSPRGQGYNEQFFGPGTRLTVL.

This chain joins TRBV4-3 and TRBJ2-3; tentative D call: TRBD2 (5 bases). Germline V gives CDR1 LGHNA, CDR2 YSLEER. V was cut by 4 bases and J by 3 bases, with 14 bases left in between. This CDR3 has 15 amino acids. This CDR3 is CASSLRTYPTDTQYF. The CDR3 coding sequence is TGCGCCAGCAGCCTACGGACTTATCCTACAGATACGCAGTATTTT.

The chain links TRBV20-1 to TRBJ2-5; 8 nucleotides align to TRBD1. Germline V gene sequence: CDR1 DFQATT, CDR2 SNEGSKA (reference sequence). The CDR3 spans 13 residues. Germline trimming cut 6 bases from V and 5 bases from J; bases unmatched to any gene: 8. The CDR3 nucleotides read TGCAGTGCGAGGGGCAGGGGGCACGAGACCCAGTACTTC. Translated, it gives CSARGRGHETQYF.

The chain combines TRBV4-3 with TRBJ1-2; 7 positions match TRBD1. The CDR3 loop spans 15 amino acids. V lost 1 base to trimming and J lost 5 bases; unmatched junction nucleotides: 7. Germline CDR1 reads LGHNA; CDR2 reads YSLEER. DNA of the CDR3: TGCGCCAGCAGCCAAGCAACCGGGACAGCTTATGGCTACACCTTC. It specifies CASSQATGTAYGYTF.

This clonotype was found a few times. CDR3 protein: CASSLSSGGYSEQYF. Written as DNA, the CDR3 is TGTGCCAGCAGCCTTTCTAGCGGGGGATATTCCGAGCAGTACTTC. This rearrangement joins TRBV6-5 to TRBJ2-7; 10 nucleotides agree with TRBD2. The length of the CDR3 is 15 residues. From germline, CDR1 is MNHEY and CDR2 SVGAGI. V was clipped by 6 bases and J by 6 bases; unmatched bases: 11.

This clonotype showed up just a few times. V and J are TRBV27 and TRBJ1-4; weak D call: TRBD1 (6 bases). This CDR3 region has 13 residues. Germline-derived CDR1 and CDR2 are MNHEY and SMNVEV (reference sequence). The ends were cut back, 7 bases at V and 8 bases at J, with 14 bases in the middle. For the CDR3, the DNA is TGTGCCAGCAAGTTCGCGGGGGCCGAAAAACTGTTTTTT. Its protein product is CASKFAGAEKLFF.

Here the CDR3 reads CASSPSFGKETQYF. The DNA for the CDR3 is TGTGCCAGCTCACCCAGTTTTGGAAAAGAGACCCAGTACTTC. The V call is TRBV18, the J call TRBJ2-5; no clear D gene. The ends were cut back, 3 bases at V and 3 bases at J, with 11 bases in the middle. Germline values: CDR1 KGHSH, CDR2 LQKENI. CDR3 length: 14 residues.

This clonotype has just a few counts. The chain recombines TRBV4-1 with TRBJ2-3; possibly TRBD1 or TRBD2 for D (6 bases each). The CDR3 runs 17 residues. Germline V gene lookup returns CDR1 MGHRA and CDR2 YSYEKL. The V and J ends lost 0 bases and 0 bases respectively, with 13 bases between them. CDR3 in amino acids: CASSQDGPGASTDTQYF. CDR3 sequence (DNA): TGCGCCAGCAGCCAAGATGGGCCGGGGGCTAGCACAGATACGCAGTATTTT.

The gene calls are TRBV4-2 and TRBJ2-2, with D maybe TRBD1 (5 bases). With 0 bases removed from V and 2 bases from J, the gap between germline ends came to 13 bases. The germline V gene has CDR1 LGHNA and CDR2 YNFKEQ. CDR3 length: 17 residues. This chain's CDR3 is CASSQEAETANTGELFF. CDR3 bases: TGTGCCAGCAGCCAAGAGGCCGAGACAGCCAACACCGGGGAGCTGTTTTTT.